These 3 T cell receptor beta chains originate from one sample sequenced in a study of vaccination and CD4 T cells after COVID-19 (dated 2022 in TCRdb). The library was prepared using PCR. Sequencing used an Illumina iSeq 100. TCR sequencing of DNA from cultured CD4+ T cells used the Oncomine TCR Beta short-read assay at the Johns Hopkins FTIC core. The public reads were reanalyzed by TCRdb: fastp trimming at Q25, MiXCR alignment, in-frame beta chains only. Rows matching on CDR3 protein sequence are summarized as one entry with the most common DNA and genes. The sample yields roughly 5,000 distinct CDR3 sequences; about 46% were counted once. Together, the top ten hold roughly 30% of the sample. The antigens these receptors bind are not known. In light of the paper, this sample's treatment or condition label describes: roughly ten-day PBMC culture with coronavirus spike peptide pools or control peptides (ViraFEST assay).

Sequenced input: CD4+ T cells from blood, cultured in vitro. Source of these receptors: a human donor who had recovered from COVID-19.

This clonotype was recorded a few times. The chain has TRBV20-1 and TRBJ2-2; tentative D call: TRBD2 (6 bases). Germline V gene sequence: CDR1 DFQATT, CDR2 SNEGSKA (reference sequence). The CDR3 is 14 amino acids. Deletions cut 6 bases from V and 0 bases from J, with 11 bases between. CDR3 sequence (DNA): TGCAGTGCCCCACGGGGGACGAACACCGGGGAGCTGTTTTTT. Amino acids: CSAPRGTNTGELFF.

In its sample, this clonotype was seen a few times. The chain has TRBV6-1 and TRBJ2-3; D is unclear. The CDR3 spans 14 residues. V was cut by 5 bases and J by 1 base, with 10 bases left in between. Germline CDR1 reads MNHNS; CDR2 reads SASEGT. The CDR3 region is CASSRSLGTDTQYF. In DNA, the CDR3 is TGTGCCAGCAGTCGCTCGTTGGGCACAGATACGCAGTATTTT.

The chain combines TRBV21-1 with TRBJ1-6; the table's TRBD1 call for D was not verified on the DNA. TRBV21-1 is labeled a pseudogene. CDR3 length: 17 residues. CDR3 amino acids: CASNRVKTGLVDSPLHF. The CDR3 coding sequence is TGTGCCAGCAACCGGGTGAAGACAGGGCTTGTCGATTCACCCCTCCACTTT.